This T cell receptor beta chain was identified in a study of T cells after yellow fever vaccination. TCRdb itself ran the 5' RACE reads through MiXCR, one entry per CDR3 protein. The sample lists 300,000 or so distinct CDR3 sequences, 6.8% seen once, with 18% in the top ten. The germline V and J ends were trimmed by 4 bases and 5 bases, with 20 bases remaining between them. The CDR3 runs 16 residues. The germline gives CDR1 SGHAT, CDR2 FQNNGV. The source was PBMCs, collected roughly 47 days after the first yellow fever vaccination. The receptor was isolated from a man younger than 30 who received the YFV17D yellow fever vaccine. J is TRBJ2-5 and V is TRBV11-2, with D hard to call. DNA of the CDR3: TGTGCCAGCAGCTCCCGCCAGAATTTTAAACGGGAGACCCAGTACTTC. Protein sequence: CASSSRQNFKRETQYF.